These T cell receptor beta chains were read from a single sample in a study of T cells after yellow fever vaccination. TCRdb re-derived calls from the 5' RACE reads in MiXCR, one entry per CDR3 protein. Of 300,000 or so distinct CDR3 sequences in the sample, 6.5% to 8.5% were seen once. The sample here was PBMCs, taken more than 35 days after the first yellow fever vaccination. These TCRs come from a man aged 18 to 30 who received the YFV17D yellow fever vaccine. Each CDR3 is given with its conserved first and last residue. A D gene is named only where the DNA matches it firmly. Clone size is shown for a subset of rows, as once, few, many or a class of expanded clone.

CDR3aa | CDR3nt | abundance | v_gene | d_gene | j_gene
CASSPDRGRADTQYF | TGCGCCAGCAGCCCAGACAGGGGGCGGGCAGATACGCAGTATTTT | many | TRBV5-1 | TRBD1 | TRBJ2-3
CASSQDGSRETQYF | TGTGCCAGCAGCCAAGACGGCAGCCGGGAGACCCAGTACTTC | many | TRBV3-1 | . | TRBJ2-5
CASSYGQGPDTQYF | TGTGCCAGCAGCTATGGACAGGGGCCAGATACGCAGTATTTT | few | TRBV7-9 | TRBD1 | TRBJ2-3
CASSSPQRNTEAFF | TGTGCCAGCAGTTCCCCACAGCGGAACACTGAAGCTTTCTTT | few | TRBV6-2/TRBV6-3 | . | TRBJ1-1
CASSKRDLTSLHF | TGCGCCAGCAGTAAGCGGGACTTAACCTCCCTCCACTTT | many | TRBV5-1 | . | TRBJ1-6
CASSPGTASTDTQYF | TGTGCCAGCAGCCCCGGGACGGCTAGCACAGATACGCAGTATTTT | many | TRBV28 | . | TRBJ2-3
CSWGRTENIQYF | TGCTCCTGGGGGCGGACAGAAAACATTCAGTACTTC | few | TRBV20-1 | . | TRBJ2-4
CASSSPDRADTQYF | TGTGCCAGCAGTTCCCCGGACAGGGCAGATACGCAGTATTTT | . | TRBV28 | TRBD1 | TRBJ2-3
CASNPLRGGNTEAFF | TGTGCCAGCAATCCCTTACGCGGGGGTAACACTGAAGCTTTCTTT | . | TRBV28 | . | TRBJ1-1
CASSSGRNEKLFF | TGTGCCAGCAGTTCCGGCCGGAATGAAAAACTGTTTTTT | . | TRBV5-4 | . | TRBJ1-4
CASSRRAQETQYF | TGTGCCAGCAGTCGAAGGGCCCAAGAGACCCAGTACTTC | many | TRBV12-3/TRBV12-4 | . | TRBJ2-5
CASSLFPDNTGELFF | TGTGCCAGCAGTTTATTTCCTGACAACACCGGGGAGCTGTTTTTT | few | TRBV27 | . | TRBJ2-2
CASMWSYEGNEQFF | TGTGCCAGCATGTGGAGCTACGAGGGGAATGAGCAGTTCTTC | few | TRBV6-2/TRBV6-3 | . | TRBJ2-1
CAWSAGDTQYF | TGTGCCTGGAGTGCGGGAGATACGCAGTATTTT | few | TRBV30 | . | TRBJ2-3
CASALGREKLFF | TGTGCCAGCGCGTTGGGAAGGGAAAAACTGTTTTTT | few | TRBV6-6 | . | TRBJ1-4
CSAVIGPWQPQHF | TGCAGTGCAGTTATTGGGCCGTGGCAGCCCCAGCATTTT | few | TRBV20-1 | . | TRBJ1-5
CASSLGDRQYF | TGTGCCAGCAGCTTAGGGGACAGGCAGTATTTT | many | TRBV7-2 | TRBD1 | TRBJ2-3
CASSLRDSPNSPLHF | TGTGCCAGCAGCTTGAGGGACAGTCCAAATTCACCCCTCCACTTT | few | TRBV7-9 | TRBD1 | TRBJ1-6
CASRPTGTDTQYF | TGTGCCAGCAGACCGACAGGGACCGATACGCAGTATTTT | many | TRBV12-3/TRBV12-4 | TRBD1 | TRBJ2-3
CASQALQGISGNTIYF | TGTGCCAGTCAGGCCTTACAAGGGATCTCTGGAAACACCATATATTTT | . | TRBV6-1 | . | TRBJ1-3
CATRTSPNEQYF | TGTGCCACCAGGACTAGCCCCAACGAGCAGTACTTC | . | TRBV10-3 | TRBD2 | TRBJ2-7
CASSLTGGDGTEAFF | TGTGCCAGCAGTCTTACAGGGGGCGATGGAACTGAAGCTTTCTTT | . | TRBV12-3/TRBV12-4 | TRBD1 | TRBJ1-1
CSAEGQMNTEAFF | TGCAGCGCTGAAGGGCAGATGAACACTGAAGCTTTCTTT | . | TRBV20-1 | . | TRBJ1-1
CASSPSNRAGNTGELFF | TGTGCCAGCAGCCCGTCTAATAGGGCCGGGAACACCGGGGAGCTGTTTTTT | . | TRBV4-2 | . | TRBJ2-2
CASSSNWSFEAFF | TGTGCCAGCAGCTCAAACTGGAGCTTTGAAGCTTTCTTT | . | TRBV5-4 | . | TRBJ1-1
CASSRGLGTDTQYF | TGTGCCAGCAGTAGGGGTCTTGGAACAGATACGCAGTATTTT | many | TRBV6-1 | . | TRBJ2-3
CASSPAGLTQETQYF | TGTGCCAGCAGCCCCGCCGGGCTAACCCAAGAGACCCAGTACTTC | few | TRBV6-1 | . | TRBJ2-5
CASSSEPGGPGELFF | TGCGCCAGCAGCTCAGAGCCAGGGGGTCCCGGGGAGCTGTTTTTT | many | TRBV5-1 | TRBD1 | TRBJ2-2
CASSRDLRGAQETQYF | TGTGCCAGCAGCCGGGATCTGCGGGGGGCCCAAGAGACCCAGTACTTC | . | TRBV5-4 | TRBD2 | TRBJ2-5
CASSRRTSQETQYF | TGCGCCAGCAGCCGCCGGACTAGTCAAGAGACCCAGTACTTC | few | TRBV4-1 | TRBD2 | TRBJ2-5
CSAPPRTGRNEQFF | TGCAGTGCCCCCCCCAGGACGGGACGCAATGAGCAGTTCTTC | few | TRBV20-1 | . | TRBJ2-1
CASSLQGEETQYF | TGTGCCAGCAGCTTACAGGGAGAAGAGACCCAGTACTTC | many | TRBV5-1 | . | TRBJ2-5
CASSYGGVPYNEQFF | TGTGCCAGCAGTTACGGGGGGGTCCCCTACAATGAGCAGTTCTTC | few | TRBV6-5 | TRBD2 | TRBJ2-1
CASSYAIRGPYEQYF | TGTGCCAGCAGCTATGCAATCCGGGGCCCCTACGAGCAGTACTTC | few | TRBV7-2 | . | TRBJ2-7
CSVAQGAEETQYF | TGCAGCGTAGCACAGGGGGCCGAAGAGACCCAGTACTTC | . | TRBV29-1 | TRBD1 | TRBJ2-5
CASSKGRGSSYNEQFF | TGTGCCAGCAGCAAAGGACGGGGGAGCTCCTACAATGAGCAGTTCTTC | . | TRBV9 | . | TRBJ2-1
CASSLAVTTSEAFF | TGCGCCAGCAGCTTGGCCGTGACCACTAGTGAAGCTTTCTTT | . | TRBV5-1 | . | TRBJ1-1
CASSFPGWGETQYF | TGTGCCAGCAGCTTTCCCGGGTGGGGTGAGACCCAGTACTTC | few | TRBV5-6 | . | TRBJ2-5
CASSLATGHGYGYTF | TGTGCCAGCAGCTTAGCGACAGGGCACGGCTATGGCTACACCTTC | . | TRBV7-9 | TRBD1 | TRBJ1-2